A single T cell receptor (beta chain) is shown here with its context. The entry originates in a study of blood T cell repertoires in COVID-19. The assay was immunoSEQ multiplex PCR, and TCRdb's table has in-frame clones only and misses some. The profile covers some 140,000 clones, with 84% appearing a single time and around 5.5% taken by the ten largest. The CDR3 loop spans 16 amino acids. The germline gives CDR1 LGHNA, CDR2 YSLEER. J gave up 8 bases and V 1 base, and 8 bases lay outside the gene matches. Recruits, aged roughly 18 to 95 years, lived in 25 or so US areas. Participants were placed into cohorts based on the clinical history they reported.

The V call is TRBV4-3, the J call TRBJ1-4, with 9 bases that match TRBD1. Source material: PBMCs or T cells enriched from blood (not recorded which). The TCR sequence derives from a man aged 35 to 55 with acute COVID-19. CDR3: CASSQVRQGVREKLFF. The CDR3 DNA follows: TGCGCCAGCAGCCAAGTCAGACAGGGGGTACGAGAAAAACTGTTTTTT.